This paragraph reports one T cell receptor beta chain. This specimen comes from a study of T cell responses to AZD1222 COVID-19 vaccine. Clones were read by immunoSEQ multiplex PCR, and TCRdb kept only the in-frame ones, dropping some. The data show 110,000 or so clones, with approximately 90% seen just once and 6.5% held by the top ten. Germline CDR1 is SEHNR and CDR2 is FQNEAQ (reference sequence). With 3 bases removed from V and 2 bases from J, the gap between germline ends came to 7 bases. This CDR3 is 13 amino acids long. The chain carries TRBV7-9 and TRBJ1-2, with a tentative D call TRBD1 (5 bases). The sample was peripheral blood, taken 28 days after the second AZD1222 dose. This TCR came from an adult who received the AZD1222 COVID-19 vaccine. The CDR3 is CASSFAGNYGYTF. The CDR3 DNA reads as TGTGCCAGCAGCTTCGCAGGGAACTATGGCTACACCTTC.